The next 28 T cell receptor beta chains were all read from a single sample in a study of monozygotic twins with inflammatory bowel disease. Using the 5' RACE reads, TCRdb records one entry per CDR3 protein without DNA. The specimen's table records roughly 160,000 distinct CDR3 sequences. Sequenced: blood. These receptor sequences come from a human donor with ulcerative colitis or Crohn's disease, or a healthy co-twin of an affected twin (not recorded which).

The chain has TRBV20-1 and TRBJ1-1; TCRdb designates TRBD1, a call that cannot be tested without DNA. The CDR3 has 16 residues. Germline V gene data show CDR1 as DFQATT and CDR2 as SNEGSKA (reference sequence). This CDR3 is CSARDRAGISSTEAFF.

This sequence joins TRBV18 and TRBJ2-1; the TCRdb call, TRBD1, lacks DNA for checking. The germline V gene encodes CDR1 KGHSH and CDR2 LQKENI. The CDR3 consists of 16 residues. CDR3 protein: CASSPLGQGRHNEQFF.

The chain carries TRBV10-2 and TRBJ2-5; TCRdb lists TRBD2, though no DNA is available to test this call. There are 15 residues in the CDR3. Germline values: CDR1 WSHSY, CDR2 SAAADI. The CDR3 sequence: CASSVRDYKQETQYF.

The gene calls are TRBV18 and TRBJ2-7; without DNA, the TCRdb call of TRBD1 cannot be checked. The CDR3 has 15 residues. The germline gives CDR1 KGHSH, CDR2 LQKENI. This CDR3 is CASSPGQGQYYEQYF. The whole variable domain, filled in from reference TRBV18 and TRBJ2-7, reads NAGVMQNPRHLVRRRGQEARLRCSPMKGHSHVYWYRQLPEEGLKFMVYLQKENIIDESGMPKERFSAEFPKEGPSILRIQQVVRGDSAAYFCASSPGQGQYYEQYFGPGTRLTVT.

The chain recombines TRBV5-1 with TRBJ1-1. The CDR3 consists of 14 residues. The V gene's germline CDR1 is SGHRS and CDR2 YFSETQ. The CDR3 reads CASSSGQGSTEAFF.

V gene TRBV7-9 combines with J gene TRBJ1-4; TCRdb gives TRBD1 as the D gene, but with no DNA this cannot be confirmed. CDR1 SEHNR and CDR2 FQNEAQ come from the germline V gene (reference sequence). This CDR3 is built from 13 residues. The CDR3 reads CASSPGTNQKLFF. Combining the CDR3 with reference TRBV7-9 and TRBJ1-4 gives the whole variable domain DTGVSQNPRHKITKRGQNVTFRCDPISEHNRLYWYRQTLGQGPEFLTYFQNEAQLEKSRLLSDRFSAERPKGSFSTLEIQRTEQGDSAMYLCASSPGTNQKLFFGSGTQLSVL.

The chain is built from TRBV6-2 or TRBV6-3 and TRBJ2-5. CDR1 MNHEY and CDR2 SVGEGT come from the germline V gene. The CDR3 is 13 residues long. The CDR3 protein is CASQRWVRETQYF.

The CDR3 reads CASSPGQNYGYTF. V gene TRBV5-6 combines with J gene TRBJ1-2; as DNA is missing, the TRBD1 call by TCRdb cannot be tested. The CDR3 loop spans 13 amino acids. Germline V gene sequence: CDR1 SGHDT, CDR2 YYEEEE.

The gene calls are TRBV7-2 and TRBJ2-3; checking the TCRdb D call of TRBD2 is not possible without DNA. This CDR3 is built from 12 residues. Germline lookup yields CDR1 SGHTA and CDR2 FQGNSA. The CDR3 is CATPDSTDTQYF. Together with reference TRBV7-2 and TRBJ2-3, the CDR3 gives the full variable domain: GAGVSQSPSNKVTEKGKDVELRCDPISGHTALYWYRQSLGQGLEFLIYFQGNSAPDKSGLPSDRFSAERTGGSVSTLTIQRTQQEDSAVYLCATPDSTDTQYFGPGTRLTVL.

The rearrangement joins TRBV5-1 to TRBJ1-2. The germline CDR1 and CDR2 sequences are SGHRS and YFSETQ. The CDR3 sequence is 13 residues long. The chain's CDR3 is CASSSGRSYGYTF.

The V gene is TRBV18, the J gene TRBJ1-1. Germline CDR1 and CDR2: KGHSH and LQKENI. The CDR3 has 13 residues. This chain's CDR3 is CASSMQTNTEAFF. Variable domain in full (rest from reference TRBV18 and TRBJ1-1): NAGVMQNPRHLVRRRGQEARLRCSPMKGHSHVYWYRQLPEEGLKFMVYLQKENIIDESGMPKERFSAEFPKEGPSILRIQQVVRGDSAAYFCASSMQTNTEAFFGQGTRLTVV.

The rearrangement links TRBV21-1 to TRBJ2-7; as DNA is missing, the TRBD1 call by TCRdb cannot be tested. TRBV21-1 is assigned pseudogene status. The CDR3 has 17 residues. The CDR3 is CASSKLGPGTGSYEQYF.

The chain recombines TRBV27 with TRBJ2-2. This CDR3 has 13 amino acids. The germline V gene encodes CDR1 MNHEY and CDR2 SMNVEV (reference sequence). This CDR3 is CASRVMYTGELFF.

This chain links TRBV7-6 with TRBJ2-3. CDR3 size: 15 residues. Germline V CDR1 and CDR2: SGHVS, FNYEAQ. The CDR3 reads CASSLAPKGTDTQYF.

The rearrangement uses TRBV19 and TRBJ2-4. The germline gives CDR1 LNHDA, CDR2 SQIVND (reference sequence). The length of the CDR3 is 12 residues. The CDR3 protein is CASSILGYIQYF.

The chain is built from TRBV5-4 and TRBJ2-7; the TCRdb D gene call, TRBD2, has no DNA to confirm it. The CDR3 runs 14 residues. Germline CDR1 reads SGHNT; CDR2 reads YYREEE (reference sequence). The CDR3 here is CASRKAGSTYEQYF.

The chain is built from TRBV29-1 and TRBJ1-2. Germline CDR1 and CDR2: SQVTM and ANQGSEA. CDR3 length: 13 residues. CDR3 sequence reads: CSVDHEREYGYTF.

The V and J genes are TRBV19 and TRBJ1-1. This CDR3 has 12 amino acids. Germline-derived CDR1 and CDR2 are LNHDA and SQIVND (reference sequence). The CDR3 here is CASHDSRTEAFF.

The genes are TRBV14 and TRBJ2-7; TCRdb lists TRBD1, though no DNA is available to test this call. Germline V CDR1 and CDR2: SGHDN, FVKESK. The length of the CDR3 is 15 residues. CDR3: CASSLIGHTPNEQYF. The full variable domain, with the rest looked up from reference TRBV14 and TRBJ2-7, is EAGVTQFPSHSVIEKGQTVTLRCDPISGHDNLYWYRRVMGKEIKFLLHFVKESKQDESGMPNNRFLAERTGGTYSTLKVQPAELEDSGVYFCASSLIGHTPNEQYFGPGTRLTVT.

The V call is TRBV29-1, the J call TRBJ2-7; the D call of TRBD1 rests on TCRdb alone, since no DNA is present to check it. Per the germline V gene, CDR1 is SQVTM and CDR2 is ANQGSEA. The CDR3 spans 13 residues. The CDR3 spells CSVEPDNSYEQYF.

The chain is built from TRBV19 and TRBJ1-1; TCRdb returns TRBD1, unconfirmable since there is no DNA. Germline V gives CDR1 LNHDA, CDR2 SQIVND (reference sequence). CDR3 length: 16 residues. This CDR3 is CASSTGTGGLVTEAFF.

J is TRBJ1-1 and V is TRBV19; the D call of TRBD1 rests on TCRdb alone, since no DNA is present to check it. The germline gives CDR1 LNHDA, CDR2 SQIVND (reference sequence). The CDR3 runs 19 residues. CDR3 sequence reads: CATEGTGETGLGRNTEAFF.

This sequence joins TRBV10-3 and TRBJ2-7; the TCRdb call, TRBD1, lacks DNA for checking. CDR3 size: 17 residues. From germline, CDR1 is ENHRY and CDR2 SYGVKD. CDR3 region: CAISAQPPGQGLYEQYF.

The V call is TRBV6-2 or TRBV6-3, the J call TRBJ1-1; TCRdb designates TRBD1, a call that cannot be tested without DNA. This CDR3 has 16 amino acids. Germline values: CDR1 MNHEY, CDR2 SVGEGT. CDR3 residues: CASSYSPGRVNTEAFF.

The rearrangement links TRBV20-1 to TRBJ2-3. This CDR3 is built from 12 residues. Germline CDR1 reads DFQATT; CDR2 reads SNEGSKA (reference sequence). This CDR3 is CSATEGTDTQYF.

CDR3 residues: CASSLSGRLSNEKLFF. The chain has TRBV7-9 and TRBJ1-4. The CDR3 consists of 16 residues. Germline assignment: CDR1 SEHNR and CDR2 FQNEAQ (reference sequence).

The rearrangement joins TRBV4-3 to TRBJ2-1; the TRBD2 assignment by TCRdb is unverifiable without DNA. This CDR3 contains 16 residues. Germline values: CDR1 LGHNA, CDR2 YSLEER. Here the CDR3 reads CASSQEGSGYYNEQFF.

J is TRBJ2-5 and V is TRBV5-1; TCRdb lists TRBD2, though no DNA is available to test this call. CDR1 and CDR2 (germline): SGHRS, YFSETQ. The CDR3 runs to 17 residues. The chain's CDR3 is CASSLNLAGRIVETQYF.